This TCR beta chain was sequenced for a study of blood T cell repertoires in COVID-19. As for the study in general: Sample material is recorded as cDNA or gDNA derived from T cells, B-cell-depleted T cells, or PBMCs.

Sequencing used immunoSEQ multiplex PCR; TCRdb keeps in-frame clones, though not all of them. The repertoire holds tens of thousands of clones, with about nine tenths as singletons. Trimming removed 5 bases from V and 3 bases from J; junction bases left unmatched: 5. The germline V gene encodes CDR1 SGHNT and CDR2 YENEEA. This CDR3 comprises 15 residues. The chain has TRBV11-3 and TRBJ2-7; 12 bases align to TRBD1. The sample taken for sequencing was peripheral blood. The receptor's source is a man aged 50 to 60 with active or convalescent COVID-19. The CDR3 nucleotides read TGTGCCAGCAGCCTGGGACAGGGGGCACTCTACGAGCAGTACTTC. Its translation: CASSLGQGALYEQYF. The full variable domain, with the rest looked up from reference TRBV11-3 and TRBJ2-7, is EAGVVQSPRYKIIEKKQPVAFWCNPISGHNTLYWYLQNLGQGPELLIRYENEEAVDDSQLPKDRFSAERLKGVDSTLKIQPAELGDSAVYLCASSLGQGALYEQYFGPGTRLTVT.